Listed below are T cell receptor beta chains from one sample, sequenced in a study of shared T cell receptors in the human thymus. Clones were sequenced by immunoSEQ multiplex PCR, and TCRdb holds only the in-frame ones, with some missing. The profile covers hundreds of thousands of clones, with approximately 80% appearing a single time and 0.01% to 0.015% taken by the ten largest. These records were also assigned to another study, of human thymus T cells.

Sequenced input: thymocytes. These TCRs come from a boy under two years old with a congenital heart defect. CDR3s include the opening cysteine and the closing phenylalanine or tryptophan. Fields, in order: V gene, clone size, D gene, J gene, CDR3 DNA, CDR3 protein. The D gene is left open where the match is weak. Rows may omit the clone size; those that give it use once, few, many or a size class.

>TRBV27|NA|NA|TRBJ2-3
TGTGCCAGCAGTCCCCACCCCCACATAGCCGGATTTTTTCACAGCACAGATACGCAGTATTTT
CASSPHPHIAGFFHSTDTQYF
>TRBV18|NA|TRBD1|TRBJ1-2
TGTGCCAGCTCACCTCCCGGACAGGGGGCCCGATTAGGGTATGGCTACCCCTTC
CASSPPGQGARLGYGYPF
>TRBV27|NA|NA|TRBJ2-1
TGTGCCAGCAGTCCCGGACAGCCCACCTACAATGAGCAGTTCTTC
CASSPGQPTYNEQFF
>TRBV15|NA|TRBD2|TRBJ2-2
TGTGCCACCAGCAGAGCTGGAATCGGAGGCTTAGCGGGCACCGGGGAGCTGTTTTTT
CATSRAGIGGLAGTGELFF
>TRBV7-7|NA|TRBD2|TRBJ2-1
TGTGCTAGCAGCCGAGGGACTAGCGGGAGAAATGAGCAGTTCTTC
CASSRGTSGRNEQFF
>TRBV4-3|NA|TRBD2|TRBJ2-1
TGCGCCAGCAGCCAAGAAGCGGGAGGGCCGGTTGAGCAGTTCTTC
CASSQEAGGPVEQFF
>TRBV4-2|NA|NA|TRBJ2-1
TGTGCCAGCAGCTTAAGACGGGGGAGAGAGGATTACAATGAGCAGTTCTTC
CASSLRRGREDYNEQFF
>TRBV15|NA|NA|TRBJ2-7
TGTGCCACCAAACTCGGGGGAGGCTACGAGCAGTACTTC
CATKLGGGYEQYF
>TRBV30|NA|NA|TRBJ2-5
TGTGCCTGGACCTTACCGGCGGAAACCGGGGAGACCCAGTACTTC
CAWTLPAETGETQYF
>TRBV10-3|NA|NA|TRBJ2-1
TGTGCCATCAGTGAATTTCGGGGTAGCGGCGATCCCAGGATAAATGAGCAGTTCTTC
CAISEFRGSGDPRINEQFF
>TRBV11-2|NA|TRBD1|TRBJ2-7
TGTGCCAGCAGCTTTCCTTTGACAGGGGCCCCCTCCTACGAGCAGTACTTC
CASSFPLTGAPSYEQYF
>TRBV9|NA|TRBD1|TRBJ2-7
TGTGCCAGCAGCCGAACCGGGACAGGCTGCTACGAGCAGTACTTC
CASSRTGTGCYEQYF
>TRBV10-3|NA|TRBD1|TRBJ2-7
TGTGCCATCAGTCCCCCGGACAGGTCCTACGAGCAGTACTTC
CAISPPDRSYEQYF
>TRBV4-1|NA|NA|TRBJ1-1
TGCGCCAGCAGCCAGGCGGGAAAGGACACTGAAGCTTTCTTT
CASSQAGKDTEAFF
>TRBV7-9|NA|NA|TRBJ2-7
TGTGCCAGCAGCTTAACCCGGTACGAGCAGTACTTC
CASSLTRYEQYF
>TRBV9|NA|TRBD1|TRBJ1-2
TGTGCCAGCAGCGCAGGACAGGGGATAACTAACTATGGCTACACCTTC
CASSAGQGITNYGYTF
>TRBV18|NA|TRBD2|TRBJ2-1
TGTGCCAGCTCACCTAGGACTAGCAGCTCGTCCTACAATGAGCAGTTCTTC
CASSPRTSSSSYNEQFF
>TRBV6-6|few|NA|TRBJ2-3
TGTGCCAGCAGCTCAGGGGAGTTAACAGATACGCAGTATTTT
CASSSGELTDTQYF
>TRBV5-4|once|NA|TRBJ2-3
TGTGCCAGCAGCAGACGTGGGGAGGTCCCAGATACGCAGTATTTT
CASSRRGEVPDTQYF
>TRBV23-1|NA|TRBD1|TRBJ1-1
TGCGCCAGCAGACCGACAGGGGGCATCACTGAAGCTTTCTTT
CASRPTGGITEAFF
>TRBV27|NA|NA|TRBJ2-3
TGTGCCAGCAGTTCCCTTAGGGGGGGTACGCAGTATTTT
CASSSLRGGTQYF
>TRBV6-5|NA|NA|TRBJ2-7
TGTGCCAGCATTCCAAGGAGGACAGAGTCCTACGAGCAGTACTTC
CASIPRRTESYEQYF
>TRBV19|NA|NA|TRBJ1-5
TGTGCCAGTAGTCCTCCTGGGGAGGATCAGCCCCAGCATTTT
CASSPPGEDQPQHF
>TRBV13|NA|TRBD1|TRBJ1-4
TGTGCCAGCAGCAGACAGGGGGTCCGTAATGAAAAACTGTTTTTT
CASSRQGVRNEKLFF
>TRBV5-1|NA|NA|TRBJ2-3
TGCGCCAGCAGCTTGGGGACTACCAGCACAGATACGCAGTATTTT
CASSLGTTSTDTQYF
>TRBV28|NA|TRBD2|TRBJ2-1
TGTGCCAGCCTGGCCGGAGGGGCTAGCGGGAGGGATGAGCAGTTCTTC
CASLAGGASGRDEQFF
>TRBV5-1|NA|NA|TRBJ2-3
TGCGCCAGCAGCTTCGTCGGGGTGTCCACAGATACGCAGTATTTT
CASSFVGVSTDTQYF
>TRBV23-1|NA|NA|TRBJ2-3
TGCGCCAGCTCCGGGACTCACACACCGGAGGTTGATACGCAGTATTTT
CASSGTHTPEVDTQYF
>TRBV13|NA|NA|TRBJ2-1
TGTGCCACCGGGGAAGGCTACAATGAGCAGTTCTTC
CATGEGYNEQFF
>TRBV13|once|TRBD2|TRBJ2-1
TGTGCCAGCAGCCCCCTGGGACTAGATGCGAATGAGCAGTTCTTC
CASSPLGLDANEQFF
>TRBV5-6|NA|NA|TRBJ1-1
TGTGCCAGCAGCCCGAATCGCGCTGAAGCTTTCTTT
CASSPNRAEAFF
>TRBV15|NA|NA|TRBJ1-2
TGTGCCACCAGCAGAGGGACAGCTTTTCCCCACTATGGCTACACCTTC
CATSRGTAFPHYGYTF
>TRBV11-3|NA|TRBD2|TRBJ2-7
TGTGCCAGCAGCCACGGGACTAGCGGGAGTTACGAGCAGTACTTC
CASSHGTSGSYEQYF
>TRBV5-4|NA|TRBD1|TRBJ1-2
TGTGCCAGCACCCCGGACAGGCCTAACTATGGCTACACCTTC
CASTPDRPNYGYTF
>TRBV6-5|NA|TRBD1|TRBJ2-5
TGTGCCAGCAGTTACGACAGGGCGACTGGGGAGACCCAGTACTTC
CASSYDRATGETQYF
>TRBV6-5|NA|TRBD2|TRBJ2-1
TGTGCCAGCAGTCAAGGGACTAGCGGGAACAATGAGCAGTTCTTC
CASSQGTSGNNEQFF
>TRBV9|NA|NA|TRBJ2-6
TGTGCCAGCAGCGGACGACAGCCTAGCTCTGGGGCCAACGTCCTGACTTTC
CASSGRQPSSGANVLTF
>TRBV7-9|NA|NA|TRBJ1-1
TGTGCCAGCAGCTTACGTACGGGGAACACTGAAGCTTTCTTT
CASSLRTGNTEAFF